The 16 T cell receptor beta chains below all came from one sample that was sequenced in a study of blood T cell repertoires in COVID-19. Repertoires were generated with immunoSEQ multiplex PCR, while TCRdb's copy carries only in-frame clones and drops some. The repertoire holds approximately 170,000 clones, with more than 75% as singletons. Sequenced sample: peripheral blood. All receptors come from a man aged 50 to 60 who had recovered from COVID-19.

The rearrangement links TRBV18 to TRBJ2-3; maybe TRBD1 (5 bases). The CDR3 is 13 residues long. Per germline, CDR1 KGHSH and CDR2 LQKENI. Trimming took 1 base from V and 3 from J, leaving 5 bases between them. In nucleotides, the CDR3 is TGTGCCAGCTCACCACAGGGGACAGATACGCAGTATTTT. It is translated as CASSPQGTDTQYF.

The V and J genes are TRBV2 and TRBJ2-2, with 8 bases aligning to TRBD2. With V trimmed by 4 bases and J by 1 base, 8 bases remained unmatched. Germline values: CDR1 SNHLY, CDR2 FYNNEI. The CDR3 has 17 residues. The CDR3 nucleotides read TGTGCCAGCAGTGTCGAGTCTAGCGGGTGGAACACCGGGGAGCTGTTTTTT. Protein: CASSVESSGWNTGELFF.

The chain combines TRBV5-4 with TRBJ2-2; possibly TRBD1 for D (5 bases). Between the trimmed V and J ends, which lost 0 bases and 6 bases, there was a span of 12 bases. The CDR3 length is 15 residues. Germline V gene sequence: CDR1 SGHNT, CDR2 YYREEE (reference sequence). CDR3 bases: TGTGCCAGCAGCTTGGACAGGCCGAAAGCCGGGGAGCTGTTTTTT. This sequence encodes CASSLDRPKAGELFF. The full variable domain, in which reference TRBV5-4 and TRBJ2-2 provide the parts outside the CDR3, is ETGVTQSPTHLIKTRGQQVTLRCSSQSGHNTVSWYQQALGQGPQFIFQYYREEENGRGNFPPRFSGLQFPNYSSELNVNALELDDSALYLCASSLDRPKAGELFFGEGSRLTVL.

The chain uses TRBV3-1 (or the pseudogene TRBV3-2) and TRBJ2-3, with D possibly being TRBD2 (6 bases). Trimming took 4 bases from V and 3 from J, leaving 17 bases between them. CDR3 length: 16 amino acids. CDR1 LGHDT and CDR2 YNNKEL come from the germline V gene (reference sequence). The CDR3 nucleotides read TGTGCCAGCAGCCTATTTACGGGAGTGGGAACAGATACGCAGTATTTT. Its translation: CASSLFTGVGTDTQYF.

V usage is TRBV5-4 and J usage is TRBJ2-5; maybe TRBD1 (5 bases). This CDR3 is built from 15 residues. Germline V lookup: CDR1 SGHNT, CDR2 YYREEE (reference sequence). The V end lost 1 base, the J end lost 1 base, and 11 bases lay between the germline ends. CDR3: CASSLRSGRQETQYF. The CDR3 nucleotides are TGTGCCAGCAGCTTGCGGTCAGGGCGCCAAGAGACCCAGTACTTC.

The chain joins TRBV5-1 to TRBJ2-1, with TRBD2 as a possible D gene (7 bases). CDR1 SGHRS and CDR2 YFSETQ come from the germline V gene. The V end lost 4 bases, the J end lost 2 bases, and 13 bases lay between the germline ends. CDR3 length: 15 residues. In DNA form, the CDR3 reads TGCGCCAGCAGCCTCGGGGAGGGGGCCTACAATGAGCAGTTCTTC. Its translation is CASSLGEGAYNEQFF.

The CDR3 spells CASSLVTGGSYEQYF. For the CDR3, the DNA is TGCGCCAGCAGCTTGGTAACAGGGGGCTCCTACGAGCAGTACTTC. The chain employs TRBV5-1 and TRBJ2-7; 8 bases match TRBD1. Per germline, CDR1 SGHRS and CDR2 YFSETQ. CDR3 length equals 15 residues. With V trimmed by 0 bases and J by 0 bases, 2 bases remained unmatched.

V gene TRBV19 combines with J gene TRBJ2-2; D may be TRBD1 (5 bases). Trimming pared 3 bases from V and 7 bases from J, leaving 9 bases between. CDR3 length: 13 residues. The germline CDR1 and CDR2 sequences are LNHDA and SQIVND (reference sequence). CDR3 loop: CASSIRVGGELFF. Here the CDR3 DNA reads TGTGCCAGTAGTATCAGGGTAGGCGGGGAGCTGTTTTTT.

The gene calls are TRBV6-5 and TRBJ1-2, with 7 bases fitting TRBD1. Germline V lookup: CDR1 MNHEY, CDR2 SVGAGI. CDR3 length: 15 residues. V lost 2 bases to trimming and J lost 4 bases; unmatched junction nucleotides: 7. CDR3 in DNA: TGTGCCAGCAGTTACGAGGGGGCAGAAGCCTATGGCTACACCTTC. Its translation is CASSYEGAEAYGYTF.

The sample holds a few counts of this clone. V is TRBV2 and J is TRBJ2-7; TRBD2 matches at 7 bases. Germline lookup yields CDR1 SNHLY and CDR2 FYNNEI. CDR3 length: 15 amino acids. V trimming: 7 bases; J trimming: 4 bases; junction bases outside the gene matches: 13. This chain's CDR3 is CASTTLPGGRYEQYF. In nucleotides, the CDR3 is TGTGCCAGCACCACCCTTCCGGGGGGTCGGTACGAGCAGTACTTC. The full variable domain, rest sourced from reference TRBV2 and TRBJ2-7, is EPEVTQTPSHQVTQMGQEVILRCVPISNHLYFYWYRQILGQKVEFLVSFYNNEISEKSEIFDDQFSVERPDGSNFTLKIRSTKLEDSAMYFCASTTLPGGRYEQYFGPGTRLTVT.

The V and J genes are TRBV19 and TRBJ1-4, with D perhaps matching TRBD1 (6 bases). The V end lost 6 bases, the J end lost 6 bases, and 17 bases lay between the germline ends. CDR3 size: 15 residues. CDR1 is LNHDA, CDR2 SQIVND, per germline (reference sequence). CDR3 nucleotides: TGTGCCAGTAGATTACAGGGAGAGTCTGATGAAAAACTGTTTTTT. Translation gives CASRLQGESDEKLFF.

This clone appeared a few times. The chain combines TRBV27 with TRBJ1-1; D may be TRBD1 (5 bases). Looked up from germline, CDR1 is MNHEY and CDR2 is SMNVEV (reference sequence). The CDR3 is made up of 18 amino acids. V dropped 5 bases and J dropped 0 bases, with 22 bases sitting between them. This chain's CDR3 is CASSPGHGKATMNTEAFF. The CDR3, as DNA: TGTGCCAGCAGTCCAGGACACGGCAAGGCCACAATGAACACTGAAGCTTTCTTT.

The J gene is TRBJ1-2, the V gene TRBV12-3 or TRBV12-4; D gene ambiguous. The V and J ends lost 7 bases and 8 bases respectively, with 17 bases between them. This CDR3 contains 13 residues. CDR3 sequence reads: CASNLSGSLGYTF. Written as DNA, the CDR3 is TGTGCCAGCAATTTGTCAGGATCCCTAGGCTACACCTTC.

The chain carries TRBV29-1 and TRBJ1-1; unclear D gene. The CDR3 spans 13 residues. Germline CDR1 reads SQVTM; CDR2 reads ANQGSEA. The ends were cut back, 4 bases at V and 0 bases at J, with 9 bases in the middle. CDR3: CSVGVILNTEAFF. CDR3 bases: TGCAGCGTTGGAGTCATCTTGAACACTGAAGCTTTCTTT.

This clone was seen a few times. The J gene is TRBJ2-3, the V gene TRBV2; no definite D call. CDR3 length: 13 amino acids. Trimming cost V 8 bases and J 3 bases, with 12 bases left between them. Germline V gene lookup returns CDR1 SNHLY and CDR2 FYNNEI. The CDR3 bases are TGTGCCAGCGGCCCGGGTGCAACAGATACGCAGTATTTT. The encoded protein is CASGPGATDTQYF. The full variable domain, rest sourced from reference TRBV2 and TRBJ2-3, is EPEVTQTPSHQVTQMGQEVILRCVPISNHLYFYWYRQILGQKVEFLVSFYNNEISEKSEIFDDQFSVERPDGSNFTLKIRSTKLEDSAMYFCASGPGATDTQYFGPGTRLTVL.

This chain connects TRBV6-2 or TRBV6-3 to TRBJ2-2, with 9 bases matching TRBD1. Germline lookup yields CDR1 MNHEY and CDR2 SVGEGT. This CDR3 contains 18 residues. The J segment lost 3 bases and the V segment lost 4 bases, leaving 12 bases of the junction unmatched. CDR3 DNA: TGTGCCAGCAGTTTACTCACAGGGGGCGGCACGGACACCGGGGAGCTGTTTTTT. It is translated as CASSLLTGGGTDTGELFF.